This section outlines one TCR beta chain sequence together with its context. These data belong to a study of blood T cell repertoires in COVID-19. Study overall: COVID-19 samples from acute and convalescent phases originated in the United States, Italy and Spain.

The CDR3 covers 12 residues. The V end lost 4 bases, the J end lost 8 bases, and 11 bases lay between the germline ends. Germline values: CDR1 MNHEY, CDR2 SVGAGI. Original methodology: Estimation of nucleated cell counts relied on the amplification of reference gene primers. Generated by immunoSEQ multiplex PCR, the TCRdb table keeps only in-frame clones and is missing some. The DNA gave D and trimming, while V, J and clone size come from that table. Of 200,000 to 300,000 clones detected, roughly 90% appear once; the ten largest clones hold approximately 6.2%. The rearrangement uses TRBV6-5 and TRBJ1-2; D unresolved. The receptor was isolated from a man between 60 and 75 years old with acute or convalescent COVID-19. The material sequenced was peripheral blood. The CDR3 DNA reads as TGTGCCAGCAGTTCCCCCGGAGCCGGCTACACCTTC. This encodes CASSSPGAGYTF.